Listed below are T cell receptor beta chains from one sample, sequenced in a study of Ad26.COV2.S vaccination and SARS-CoV-2 variants. Repertoires were generated with immunoSEQ multiplex PCR, while TCRdb's copy carries only in-frame clones and drops some. Of about 400,000 clones listed, about 88% are singletons. Material: peripheral blood, obtained in a trial of Ad26.COV2.S vaccine versus placebo. All receptors come from a person between 18 and 59 years old who received the Ad26.COV2.S COVID-19 vaccine or a placebo. CDR3s include the opening cysteine and the closing phenylalanine or tryptophan. A D gene is named only where the DNA matches it firmly. Size tells how often a clone was seen (once, few, many) or the class of an expanded clone, and some rows leave it out.

v_gene,len,d_gene,j_gene,abundance,CDR3aa,CDR3nt
TRBV7-2,15,-,TRBJ2-2,once,CASSLVRRVSGELFF,TGTGCCAGCAGCTTAGTTCGCAGGGTCTCCGGGGAGCTGTTTTTT
TRBV27,15,-,TRBJ1-6,once,CASSLRVPIDSPLHF,TGTGCCAGCAGTTTGCGGGTTCCTATCGATTCACCCCTCCACTTT
TRBV5-1,14,TRBD1,TRBJ1-2,once,CASRGQGSFGGYTF,TGCGCCAGCAGGGGACAGGGGAGTTTTGGCGGCTACACCTTC
TRBV12-5,17,TRBD2,TRBJ2-1,-,CASGPLGGRAQVNEQFF,TGTGCTAGTGGTCCCCTCGGCGGGAGGGCCCAGGTCAATGAGCAGTTCTTC
TRBV10-3,16,TRBD1,TRBJ2-7,-,CAISDLGAGGSYEQYF,TGTGCCATCAGTGACTTGGGGGCAGGGGGCTCCTACGAGCAGTACTTC
TRBV5-1,15,TRBD1,TRBJ2-7,-,CASSSDRASSYEQYF,TGCGCCAGCAGCTCGGACAGGGCAAGCTCCTACGAGCAGTACTTC
TRBV10-3,16,-,TRBJ1-6,-,CAISDGGRSYNSPLHF,TGTGCCATCAGTGATGGGGGGCGCTCCTATAATTCACCCCTCCACTTT
TRBV6-5,14,TRBD1,TRBJ1-1,-,CASRGQGLNTEAFF,TGTGCCAGCAGGGGACAGGGTTTGAACACTGAAGCTTTCTTT
TRBV7-2,15,TRBD1,TRBJ1-2,-,CASTAGTGPLFGYTF,TGTGCCAGCACCGCCGGGACAGGGCCCCTTTTCGGCTACACCTTC
TRBV5-5,15,TRBD1,TRBJ2-7,-,CASSLTGTGGYEQYF,TGTGCCAGCAGCTTGACCGGGACAGGGGGTTACGAGCAGTACTTC
TRBV30,13,TRBD1,TRBJ1-6,-,CAWMRDRDSPLHF,TGTGCCTGGATGAGGGACAGGGATTCACCCCTCCACTTT
TRBV6-5,13,-,TRBJ1-2,-,CASSYGQSRGYTF,TGTGCCAGCAGTTACGGACAGTCGCGCGGATACACCTTC
TRBV5-6,15,-,TRBJ2-7,-,CASSLGQGSAYEQYF,TGTGCCAGCAGCCTGGGGCAGGGGTCAGCCTACGAGCAGTACTTC
TRBV15,13,TRBD1,TRBJ2-7,-,CATSGQGSIGQYF,TGTGCCACTTCGGGACAGGGGAGTATCGGGCAGTACTTC
TRBV25-1,13,-,TRBJ2-3,once,CASSETGTDTQYF,TGTGCCAGCAGTGAAACGGGCACAGATACGCAGTATTTT
TRBV30,11,-,TRBJ2-7,once,CAWSVGAVQYF,TGTGCCTGGAGTGTTGGAGCCGTGCAGTACTTC
TRBV6-2/TRBV6-3,15,-,TRBJ1-6,-,CASSYDGRVGSPLHF,TGTGCCAGCAGTTACGACGGAAGGGTGGGCTCACCCCTCCACTTT
TRBV7-2,15,TRBD2,TRBJ2-7,-,CASSLVLAAGYEQYF,TGTGCCAGCAGCTTAGTGCTAGCGGCCGGATACGAGCAGTACTTC
TRBV12-5,15,TRBD1,TRBJ1-2,once,CASGLVTGGGYGYTF,TGTGCTAGTGGTTTGGTAACAGGGGGCGGCTATGGCTACACCTTC
TRBV6-2/TRBV6-3,13,-,TRBJ2-3,-,CASSLQNTDTQYF,TGTGCCAGCAGTTTGCAGAACACAGATACGCAGTATTTT
TRBV6-5,13,TRBD1,TRBJ1-1,-,CASSRDRNTEAFF,TGTGCCAGCAGTAGGGACAGGAACACTGAAGCTTTCTTT
TRBV30,13,-,TRBJ1-5,-,CAWSSGAVQPQHF,TGTGCCTGGAGTTCGGGGGCGGTCCAGCCCCAGCATTTT
TRBV5-1,20,TRBD2,TRBJ2-1,-,CASRGSPGLAGVSSYNEQFF,TGCGCCAGCAGGGGGTCGCCAGGACTAGCGGGAGTAAGCTCCTACAATGAGCAGTTCTTC
TRBV12-1,14,-,TRBJ1-2,few,CASSSRGWGNGYTF,TGTGCCAGCAGCTCCCGAGGCTGGGGGAATGGCTACACCTTC
TRBV6-6,18,-,TRBJ2-2,-,CASRRTSGTGKSTGELFF,TGTGCCAGCAGGCGAACCTCCGGGACGGGGAAATCCACCGGGGAGCTGTTTTTT
TRBV6-4,18,-,TRBJ2-3,-,CASSDALAGIERTDTQYF,TGTGCCAGCAGTGACGCCCTTGCAGGAATCGAGCGCACAGATACGCAGTATTTT
TRBV9,14,TRBD2,TRBJ2-3,-,CASTEGLATDTQYF,TGTGCCAGCACCGAGGGACTAGCAACAGATACGCAGTATTTT
TRBV6-5,14,TRBD1,TRBJ1-1,-,CASRTRGRNTEAFF,TGTGCCAGCAGAACCAGGGGGCGGAACACTGAAGCTTTCTTT
TRBV12-5,16,TRBD2,TRBJ2-3,once,CASGRILAGAKDTQYF,TGTGCTAGTGGCCGGATTTTAGCGGGAGCGAAAGATACGCAGTATTTT
TRBV4-1,16,-,TRBJ1-2,-,CASSQVQSQGLGGYTF,TGCGCCAGCAGCCAAGTCCAGTCGCAGGGATTAGGTGGCTACACCTTC
TRBV19,15,TRBD1,TRBJ2-3,-,CASSFGQGGTDTQYF,TGTGCCAGTAGTTTCGGACAGGGCGGCACAGATACGCAGTATTTT
TRBV27,14,-,TRBJ1-1,-,CASSLGLMNTEAFF,TGTGCCAGCAGTCTGGGGCTGATGAACACTGAAGCTTTCTTT